This T cell receptor (beta chain) was observed in a study of cytotoxic CD8 clonotypes in ibrutinib-treated CLL. Study-wide background: The patients comprised some 10 relapsed/refractory and more than 14 treatment-naive cases, about 18 IGHV unmutated. Samples had a mean of roughly 250,000 productive templates and around 90,000 productive rearrangements.

Overall study results and limits: The clonality rise at ibrutinib response reflected private clonotype expansion. Baseline-level clonality went beyond age-matched healthy donors and moved in step with circulating CD8+ T-cell counts.

Of note for this clone: Its target is not known.

This CDR3 spans 15 amino acids. V lost 4 bases, J lost 2 bases, and 14 bases lay in between. In germline, CDR1 is LGHNA, CDR2 YNFKEQ. Only in-frame clones appear in the TCRdb table, and some are missing; sequencing was by immunoSEQ multiplex PCR. The profile shows 50,000 or so clones, more than 55% of them singletons. The chain carries TRBV4-2 and TRBJ2-5; possible D gene TRBD2, 7 bases. The sample consisted of PBMCs, taken after 24 months of ibrutinib treatment. This TCR derives from a human donor with chronic lymphocytic leukemia. The CDR3 region has the DNA TGTGCCAGCAGCCGACGCGGGGGCCCACAAGAGACCCAGTACTTC. This sequence encodes CASSRRGGPQETQYF.